This T cell receptor (beta chain) stems from a study of early T cells in non-severe SARS-CoV-2 infection (dated by TCRdb to 2020 to 2022). Regarding the study in general: TCR sequencing used bulk RNA from unsorted whole blood, so alpha and beta chains could not be paired. Study-wide findings and limitations: VDJdb matching was skewed toward anti-spike CD8 responses and likely underestimated virus-specific expansions by missing private and CD4 specificities.

Including cysteine and phenylalanine, the CDR3 has 13 amino acids. Just the 39-base CDR3 DNA is kept, in frame starting at base 1. The CDR1 and CDR2 encoded by the germline V gene are SQVTM and ANQGSEA. Between the V and J ends, shortened by 5 bases and 3 bases respectively, the junction contains 10 bases. The library was built by means of 5' RACE. Sequencer: NextSeq 500. In the TCR library protocol, unique molecular identifiers were attached to individual cDNA molecules to correct for PCR bias and sequencing error. Sequencing covered both TCR alpha and beta chains, and within each sample the abundances of alpha and beta sequences were tightly co-correlated. The authors' analysis ran thus. Decombinator V4 was used to annotate TCR sequences for V gene, J gene and CDR3. TCRs were defined as expanded if a significant change between any two time points was detected under a Poisson model with p below 0.0001. TCR abundances were normalised to the total number of TCRs sequenced per sample and were expressed as counts per million. MAIT TCRs were defined by TRAV1-2 paired with TRAJ12, TRAJ20 or TRAJ33, and iNKT TCRs by TRAV10 paired with TRAJ18. A search of VDJdb, accessed on 1 November 2021, was run for TCRs annotated to CMV, EBV and SARS-CoV-2, with TCRs annotated for multiple antigens excluded. TCRdb cleaned the public reads at Q25 with fastp, built clones with MiXCR and kept in-frame beta chains. Rows with a matching CDR3 protein are joined into one entry that keeps the most common DNA and genes. The V and J calls, along with clone size, are taken from TCRdb and not from the paper's own processing. The sample table shows 60,000 to 75,000 distinct CDR3 sequences, and 10% are seen once. The ten largest clonotypes hold around 15% of the sample.

As concerns this clonotype: The antigen this receptor binds is unknown. Base-call qualities are not available, and no considerably larger clone is one nucleotide away.

This was a case-control study nested in a cohort of healthcare workers in London, UK, who had nasopharyngeal swab PCR tests and blood samples taken every week. Healthcare workers were enrolled in the week of the UK lockdown, from 23 to 31 March 2020, and were followed every week for up to roughly 15 weeks. The rearranged chain carries TRBV29-1 and TRBJ2-2, with TRBD2 tentatively as D gene (6 bases match). The receptor was isolated from an adult who was a healthcare worker with PCR-confirmed SARS-CoV-2 infection or an uninfected control (not recorded which). The material was whole blood, obtained at baseline. The nucleotide sequence reads as follows: TGCAGCGTTCCCGGGAGAGACACCGGGGAGCTGTTTTTT. It specifies CSVPGRDTGELFF.